A single sample gave rise to the 12 T cell receptor beta chains below, sequenced in a study of blood T cell repertoires in COVID-19. Sequencing was performed with immunoSEQ multiplex PCR; in TCRdb, only in-frame clones are kept and a portion is missing. The table shows 200,000 to 250,000 clones, with 65% to 90% occurring only once. The sequencing sample was made of peripheral blood. The source is a woman in her thirties or forties who had recovered from COVID-19.

This clone was detected a few times. The J gene is TRBJ1-6, the V gene TRBV28; D uncertain. This CDR3 comprises 16 residues. The germline gives CDR1 MDHEN, CDR2 SYDVKM. V shed 2 bases and J shed 0 bases, with 8 bases lying between them. The CDR3 DNA is TGTGCCAGCAGTTTAACAGATAGCTCCTATAATTCACCCCTCCACTTT. Encoded protein: CASSLTDSSYNSPLHF.

V gene TRBV4-2 combines with J gene TRBJ2-3; TRBD2 matches 7 bases. Trimming removed 4 bases from V and 4 bases from J; junction bases left unmatched: 14. Germline values: CDR1 LGHNA, CDR2 YNFKEQ. The CDR3 sequence is 17 residues long. DNA of the CDR3: TGTGCCAGCAGCCGGAGGGAAACGGGGGGAGGTGCAGATACGCAGTATTTT. Its protein product is CASSRRETGGGADTQYF.

CDR3: CASSYHRGGSEKLFF. The CDR3 DNA follows: TGTGCCAGCAGCTATCACAGGGGGGGGAGTGAAAAACTGTTTTTT. This chain links TRBV13 with TRBJ1-4; 8 bases align to TRBD1. This CDR3 comprises 15 residues. Germline loops: CDR1 PRHDT, CDR2 FYEKMQ (reference sequence). V dropped 4 bases and J dropped 7; count of bases not matched to a gene: 8.

V is TRBV5-1 and J is TRBJ2-2; 7 bases fit TRBD1. After removal of 3 bases from V and 4 bases from J, the junction contained 3 bases not matched to a gene. There are 14 residues in the CDR3. Germline lookup yields CDR1 SGHRS and CDR2 YFSETQ. The CDR3 nucleotides are TGCGCCAGCAGCTCGGGACAGCTCACCGGGGAGCTGTTTTTT. This codes for CASSSGQLTGELFF.

This chain links TRBV7-2 with TRBJ2-7; D perhaps matches TRBD2 (6 bases). There are 16 residues in the CDR3. Germline V gene lookup returns CDR1 SGHTA and CDR2 FQGNSA. Between the trimmed V and J ends, which lost 3 bases and 5 bases, there was a span of 20 bases. As DNA, the CDR3 is TGTGCCAGCAGCTTTCCGCCCGAGACTAGTAGTGACGAGCAGTACTTC. As protein: CASSFPPETSSDEQYF.

The chain couples TRBV9 to TRBJ2-3, with D possibly being TRBD2 (5 bases). Germline CDR1 reads SGDLS; CDR2 reads YYNGEE. The V and J ends lost 0 bases and 5 bases respectively, with 10 bases between them. The CDR3 has 14 amino acids. The CDR3 reads CASSVAGSGDTQYF. The CDR3 nucleotides are TGTGCCAGCAGCGTAGCGGGGTCGGGAGATACGCAGTATTTT.

For the CDR3, the DNA is TGTGCCAGCAGCTTAGTCGGACAGGGGTATGAAAAACTGTTTTTT. Encoded protein: CASSLVGQGYEKLFF. This chain uses TRBV7-9 with TRBJ1-4; TRBD1 matches at 9 bases. V lost 1 base to trimming and J lost 6 bases; unmatched junction nucleotides: 3. The CDR3 spans 15 residues. Germline V gives CDR1 SEHNR, CDR2 FQNEAQ (reference sequence).

CDR3 residues: CSGSTQGAEGYTF. The CDR3 DNA follows: TGCAGCGGATCGACTCAGGGGGCGGAAGGCTACACCTTC. The V call is TRBV29-1, the J call TRBJ1-2; 8 bases are a match to TRBD1. The germline gives CDR1 SQVTM, CDR2 ANQGSEA. The CDR3 runs to 13 residues. Trimming at V came to 7 bases and at J to 8 bases, leaving 12 bases not matched to a gene.

The rearrangement joins TRBV7-2 to TRBJ1-1, with 9 bases matching TRBD1. CDR3 size: 14 residues. Germline V gives CDR1 SGHTA, CDR2 FQGNSA. With V trimmed by 5 bases and J by 5 bases, 6 bases remained unmatched. The CDR3 region has the DNA TGTGCCAGCAGCCCGGACAGGGGTTGGACTGAAGCTTTCTTT. Amino acids: CASSPDRGWTEAFF.

The CDR3 sequence: CASSQNRQALMNTEAFF. The CDR3 nucleotides read TGCGCCAGCAGCCAAAACCGACAGGCCCTCATGAACACTGAAGCTTTCTTT. V usage is TRBV4-3 and J usage is TRBJ1-1; possibly TRBD1 for D (6 bases). The CDR3 extends over 17 amino acids. The ends were cut back, 2 bases at V and 0 bases at J, with 16 bases in the middle. Germline CDR1 LGHNA, CDR2 YSLEER.

This chain links TRBV10-3 with TRBJ2-3; 7 bases are a match to TRBD1. Germline V gene sequence: CDR1 ENHRY, CDR2 SYGVKD. CDR3 size: 14 residues. The V gene end was trimmed by 5 bases and the J gene end by 1 base; junction bases not matched to a gene: 3. This chain's CDR3 is CAISSGTGTDTQYF. DNA for the CDR3: TGTGCCATCAGTTCCGGGACAGGCACAGATACGCAGTATTTT.

J is TRBJ2-3 and V is TRBV10-3, with 7 nucleotides matching TRBD2. Germline CDR1 reads ENHRY; CDR2 reads SYGVKD. The junction had 3 bases not matched to a gene; V was cut back by 4 bases and J by 5 bases. The CDR3 consists of 13 residues. The CDR3 is CAISGQREDTQYF. Written as DNA, the CDR3 is TGTGCCATCAGTGGACAGCGGGAAGATACGCAGTATTTT.